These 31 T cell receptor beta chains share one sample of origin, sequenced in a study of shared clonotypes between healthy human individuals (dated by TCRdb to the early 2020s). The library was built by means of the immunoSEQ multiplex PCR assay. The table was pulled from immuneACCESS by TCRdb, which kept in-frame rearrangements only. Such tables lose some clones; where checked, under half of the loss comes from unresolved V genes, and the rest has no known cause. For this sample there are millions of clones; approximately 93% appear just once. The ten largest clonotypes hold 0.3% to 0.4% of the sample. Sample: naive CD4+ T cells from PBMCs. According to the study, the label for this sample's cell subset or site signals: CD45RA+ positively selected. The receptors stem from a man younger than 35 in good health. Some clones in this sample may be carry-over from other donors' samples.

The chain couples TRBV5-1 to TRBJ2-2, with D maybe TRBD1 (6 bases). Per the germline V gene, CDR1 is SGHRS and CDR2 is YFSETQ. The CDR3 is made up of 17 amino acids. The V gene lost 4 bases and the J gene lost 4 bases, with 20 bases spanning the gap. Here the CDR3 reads CASSRDPGQGSTGELFF. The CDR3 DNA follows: TGCGCCAGCAGCCGAGACCCGGGACAAGGGTCCACCGGGGAGCTGTTTTTT.

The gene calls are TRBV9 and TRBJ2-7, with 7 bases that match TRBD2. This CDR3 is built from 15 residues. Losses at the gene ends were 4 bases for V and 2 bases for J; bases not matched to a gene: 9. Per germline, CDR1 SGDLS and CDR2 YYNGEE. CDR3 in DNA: TGTGCCAGCAGCCCTCGCGGGAGACCCCCCTACGAGCAGTACTTC. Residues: CASSPRGRPPYEQYF.

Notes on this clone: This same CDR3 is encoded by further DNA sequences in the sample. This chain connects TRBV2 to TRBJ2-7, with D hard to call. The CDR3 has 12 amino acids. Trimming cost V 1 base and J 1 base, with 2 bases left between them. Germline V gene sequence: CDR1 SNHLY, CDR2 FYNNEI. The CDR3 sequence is CASSEGSYEQYF. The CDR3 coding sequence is TGTGCCAGCAGTGAAGGGTCCTACGAGCAGTACTTC.

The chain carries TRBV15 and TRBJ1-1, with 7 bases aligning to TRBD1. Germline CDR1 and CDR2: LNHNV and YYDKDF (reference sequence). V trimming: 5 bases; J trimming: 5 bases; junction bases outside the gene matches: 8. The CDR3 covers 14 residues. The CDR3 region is CATSPRGLFTEAFF. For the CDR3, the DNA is TGTGCCACCAGCCCGAGGGGGCTTTTTACTGAAGCTTTCTTT.

The CDR3 DNA follows: TGTGCCAGCAGTCAAGGGACATTGGGGCAGACCCAGTACTTC. This sequence encodes CASSQGTLGQTQYF. This chain uses TRBV6-5 with TRBJ2-5; tentatively, D is TRBD1 (6 bases). The ends were cut back, 5 bases at V and 6 bases at J, with 16 bases in the middle. Germline CDR1 is MNHEY and CDR2 is SVGAGI. This CDR3 is built from 14 residues.

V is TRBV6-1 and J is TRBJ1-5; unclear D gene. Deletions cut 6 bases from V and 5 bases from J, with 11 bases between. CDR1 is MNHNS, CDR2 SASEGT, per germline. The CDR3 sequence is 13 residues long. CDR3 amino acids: CASSPAGHQPQHF. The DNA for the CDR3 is TGTGCCAGCAGCCCCGCGGGCCATCAGCCCCAGCATTTT.

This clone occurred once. The CDR3 reads CASSMSYTNTGELFF. The CDR3 nucleotides are TGTGCCAGTAGTATGAGTTACACGAACACCGGGGAGCTGTTTTTT. The rearrangement uses TRBV19 and TRBJ2-2; D ambiguous. Germline V gives CDR1 LNHDA, CDR2 SQIVND (reference sequence). V was pared by 3 bases and J by 0 bases, with 8 bases between. The CDR3 runs to 15 residues.

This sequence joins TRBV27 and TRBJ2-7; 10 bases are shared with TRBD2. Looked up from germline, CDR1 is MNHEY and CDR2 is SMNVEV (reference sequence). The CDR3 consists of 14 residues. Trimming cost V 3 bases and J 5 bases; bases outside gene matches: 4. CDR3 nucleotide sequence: TGTGCCAGCAGTTTTATAGCGGGAGGCCACGAGCAGTACTTC. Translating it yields CASSFIAGGHEQYF.

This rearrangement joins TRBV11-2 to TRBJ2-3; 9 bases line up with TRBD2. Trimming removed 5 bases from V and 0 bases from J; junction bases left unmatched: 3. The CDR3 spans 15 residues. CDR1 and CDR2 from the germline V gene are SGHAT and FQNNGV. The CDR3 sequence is CASSPSGRSTDTQYF. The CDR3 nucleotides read TGTGCCAGCAGCCCAAGCGGGAGGAGCACAGATACGCAGTATTTT.

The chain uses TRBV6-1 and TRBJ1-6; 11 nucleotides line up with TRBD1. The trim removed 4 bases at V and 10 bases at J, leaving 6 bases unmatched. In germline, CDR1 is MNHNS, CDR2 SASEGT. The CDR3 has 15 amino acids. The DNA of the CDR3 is TGTGCCAGCAGTGGGGACAGGGGGGATAGGTCACCCCTCCACTTT. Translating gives CASSGDRGDRSPLHF.

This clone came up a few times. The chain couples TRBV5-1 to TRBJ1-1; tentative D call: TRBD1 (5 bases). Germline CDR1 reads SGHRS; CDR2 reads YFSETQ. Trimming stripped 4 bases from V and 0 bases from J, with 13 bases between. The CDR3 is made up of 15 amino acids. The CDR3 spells CASSTPQGMNTEAFF. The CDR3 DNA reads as TGCGCCAGCAGCACACCCCAGGGAATGAACACTGAAGCTTTCTTT. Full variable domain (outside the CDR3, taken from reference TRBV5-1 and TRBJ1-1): KAGVTQTPRYLIKTRGQQVTLSCSPISGHRSVSWYQQTPGQGLQFLFEYFSETQRNKGNFPGRFSGRQFSNSRSEMNVSTLELGDSALYLCASSTPQGMNTEAFFGQGTRLTVV.

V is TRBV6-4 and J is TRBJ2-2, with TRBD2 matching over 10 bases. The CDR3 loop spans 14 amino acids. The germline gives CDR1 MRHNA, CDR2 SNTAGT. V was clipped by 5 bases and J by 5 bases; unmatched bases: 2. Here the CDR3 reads CASSTGLATGELFF. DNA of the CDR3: TGTGCCAGCAGTACGGGACTAGCGACCGGGGAGCTGTTTTTT.

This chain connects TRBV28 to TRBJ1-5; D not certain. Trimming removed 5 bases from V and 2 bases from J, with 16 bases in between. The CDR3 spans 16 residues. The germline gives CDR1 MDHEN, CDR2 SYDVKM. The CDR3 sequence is CASSLRGIAGNQPQHF. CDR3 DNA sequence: TGTGCCAGCAGTCTACGAGGAATCGCCGGCAATCAGCCCCAGCATTTT.

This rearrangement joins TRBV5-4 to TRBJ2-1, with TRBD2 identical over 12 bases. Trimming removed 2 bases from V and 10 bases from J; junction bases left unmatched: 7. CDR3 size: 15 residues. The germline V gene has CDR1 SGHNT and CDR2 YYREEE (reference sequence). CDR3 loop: CASSFGGLAGMEQFF. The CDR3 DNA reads TGTGCCAGCAGCTTTGGAGGACTAGCGGGGATGGAGCAGTTCTTC.

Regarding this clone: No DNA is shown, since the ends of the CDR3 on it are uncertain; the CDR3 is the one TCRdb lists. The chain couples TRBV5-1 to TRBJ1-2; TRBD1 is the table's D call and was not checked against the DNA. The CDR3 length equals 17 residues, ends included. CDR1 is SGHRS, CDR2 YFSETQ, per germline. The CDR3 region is CASSLAGVVGTGAQSTF.

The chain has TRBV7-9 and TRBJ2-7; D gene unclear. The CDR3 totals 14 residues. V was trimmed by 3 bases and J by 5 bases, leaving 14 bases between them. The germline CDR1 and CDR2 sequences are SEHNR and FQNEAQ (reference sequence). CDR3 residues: CASSLVTPGDEQYF. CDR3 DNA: TGTGCCAGCAGCTTGGTAACCCCTGGAGACGAGCAGTACTTC.

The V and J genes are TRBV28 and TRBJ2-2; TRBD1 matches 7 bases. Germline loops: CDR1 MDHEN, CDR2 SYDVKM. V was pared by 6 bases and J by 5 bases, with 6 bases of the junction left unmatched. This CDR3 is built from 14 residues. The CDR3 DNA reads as TGTGCCAGCAGACCGGGACAGATAACCGGGGAGCTGTTTTTT. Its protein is CASRPGQITGELFF.

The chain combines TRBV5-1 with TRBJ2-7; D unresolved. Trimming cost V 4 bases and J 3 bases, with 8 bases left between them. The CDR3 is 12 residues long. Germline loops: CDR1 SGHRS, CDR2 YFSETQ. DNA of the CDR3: TGCGCCAGCAGCGAAAGTTTCTACGAGCAGTACTTC. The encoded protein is CASSESFYEQYF.

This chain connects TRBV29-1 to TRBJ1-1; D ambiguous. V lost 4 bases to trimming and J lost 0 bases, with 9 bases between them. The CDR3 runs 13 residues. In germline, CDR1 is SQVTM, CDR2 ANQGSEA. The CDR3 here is CSVVRPMNTEAFF. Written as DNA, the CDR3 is TGCAGCGTTGTCCGGCCGATGAACACTGAAGCTTTCTTT.

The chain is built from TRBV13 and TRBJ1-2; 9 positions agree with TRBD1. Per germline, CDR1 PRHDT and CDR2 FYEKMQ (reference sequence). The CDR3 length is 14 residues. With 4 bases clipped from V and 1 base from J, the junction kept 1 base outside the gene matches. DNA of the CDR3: TGTGCCAGCAGCTGGGACAGGGATAACTATGGCTACACCTTC. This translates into CASSWDRDNYGYTF.

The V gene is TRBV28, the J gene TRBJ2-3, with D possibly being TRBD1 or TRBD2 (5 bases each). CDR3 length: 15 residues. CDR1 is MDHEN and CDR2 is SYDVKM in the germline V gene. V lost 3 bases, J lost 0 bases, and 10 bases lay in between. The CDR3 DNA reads TGTGCCAGCAGTTTGGTGGGACCCAGCACAGATACGCAGTATTTT. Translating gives CASSLVGPSTDTQYF.

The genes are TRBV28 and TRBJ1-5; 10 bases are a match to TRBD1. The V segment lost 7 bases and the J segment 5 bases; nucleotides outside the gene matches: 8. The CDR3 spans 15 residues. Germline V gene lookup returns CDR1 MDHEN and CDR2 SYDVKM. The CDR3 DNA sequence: TGTGCCAGCACCCCCGGGACAGGGGATTATCAGCCCCAGCATTTT. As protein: CASTPGTGDYQPQHF.

The CDR3 here is CASSQGVRENTIYF. The CDR3 region has the DNA TGTGCCAGCAGTCAAGGGGTTCGAGAAAACACCATATATTTT. The V and J genes are TRBV2 and TRBJ1-3, with D maybe TRBD1 (5 bases). V shed 5 bases and J shed 6 bases, with 14 bases lying between them. The germline V gene encodes CDR1 SNHLY and CDR2 FYNNEI. The CDR3 is 14 amino acids. Variable domain in full (rest from reference TRBV2 and TRBJ1-3): EPEVTQTPSHQVTQMGQEVILRCVPISNHLYFYWYRQILGQKVEFLVSFYNNEISEKSEIFDDQFSVERPDGSNFTLKIRSTKLEDSAMYFCASSQGVRENTIYFGEGSWLTVV.

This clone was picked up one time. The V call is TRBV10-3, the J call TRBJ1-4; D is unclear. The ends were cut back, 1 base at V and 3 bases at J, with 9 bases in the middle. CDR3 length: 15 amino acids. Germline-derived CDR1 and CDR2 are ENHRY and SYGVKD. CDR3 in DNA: TGTGCCATCAGTGAGTTAGCAGGAGCTAATGAAAAACTGTTTTTT. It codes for CAISELAGANEKLFF.

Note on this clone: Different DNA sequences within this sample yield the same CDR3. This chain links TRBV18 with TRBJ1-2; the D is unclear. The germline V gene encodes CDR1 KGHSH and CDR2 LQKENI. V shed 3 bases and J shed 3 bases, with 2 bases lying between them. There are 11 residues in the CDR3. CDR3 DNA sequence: TGTGCCAGCTCACCTGACTATGGCTACACCTTC. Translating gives CASSPDYGYTF.

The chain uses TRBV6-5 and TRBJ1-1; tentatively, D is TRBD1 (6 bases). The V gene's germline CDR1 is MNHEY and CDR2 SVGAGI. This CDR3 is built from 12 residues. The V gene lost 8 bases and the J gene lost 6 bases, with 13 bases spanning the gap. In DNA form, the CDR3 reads TGTGCCAGCCGCACCAGGGGTGCTGAAGCTTTCTTT. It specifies CASRTRGAEAFF.

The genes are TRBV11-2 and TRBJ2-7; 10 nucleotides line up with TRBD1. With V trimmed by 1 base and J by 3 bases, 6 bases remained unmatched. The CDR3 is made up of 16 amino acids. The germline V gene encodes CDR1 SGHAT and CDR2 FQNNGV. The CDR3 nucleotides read TGTGCCAGCAGCTTAGTCGCGACAGGGGGCAGCTACGAGCAGTACTTC. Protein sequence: CASSLVATGGSYEQYF. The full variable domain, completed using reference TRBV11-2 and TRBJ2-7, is EAGVAQSPRYKIIEKRQSVAFWCNPISGHATLYWYQQILGQGPKLLIQFQNNGVVDDSQLPKDRFSAERLKGVDSTLKIQPAKLEDSAVYLCASSLVATGGSYEQYFGPGTRLTVT.

The CDR3 nucleotides are TGTGCCAGTAGTTACGCCGAAATATATGGCTACACCTTC. Residues: CASSYAEIYGYTF. The gene calls are TRBV19 and TRBJ1-2; D remains ambiguous. The CDR3 is 13 amino acids. Germline V gene lookup returns CDR1 LNHDA and CDR2 SQIVND (reference sequence). Trimming left V 5 bases short and J 5 bases short, with 12 bases between.

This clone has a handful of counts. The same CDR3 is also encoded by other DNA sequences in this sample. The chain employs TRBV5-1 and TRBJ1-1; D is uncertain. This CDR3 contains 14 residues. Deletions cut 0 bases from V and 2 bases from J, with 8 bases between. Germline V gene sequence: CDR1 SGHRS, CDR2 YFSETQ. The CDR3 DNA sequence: TGCGCCAGCAGCTTGGTCGCAGGCAACACTGAAGCTTTCTTT. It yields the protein CASSLVAGNTEAFF. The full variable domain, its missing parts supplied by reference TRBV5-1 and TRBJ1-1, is KAGVTQTPRYLIKTRGQQVTLSCSPISGHRSVSWYQQTPGQGLQFLFEYFSETQRNKGNFPGRFSGRQFSNSRSEMNVSTLELGDSALYLCASSLVAGNTEAFFGQGTRLTVV.

The CDR3 reads CAVAQGIAYEQYF. As DNA, the CDR3 is TGTGCCGTCGCACAGGGCATTGCCTACGAGCAGTACTTC. The chain carries TRBV10-3 and TRBJ2-7, with D perhaps matching TRBD1 (6 bases). Germline assignment: CDR1 ENHRY and CDR2 SYGVKD. The CDR3 is 13 residues long. The V end lost 11 bases, the J end lost 2 bases, and 16 bases lay between the germline ends.

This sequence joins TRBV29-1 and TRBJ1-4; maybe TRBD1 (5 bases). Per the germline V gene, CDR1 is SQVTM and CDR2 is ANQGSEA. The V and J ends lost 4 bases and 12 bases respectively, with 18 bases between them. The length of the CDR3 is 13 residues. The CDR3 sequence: CSVADSLRGELFF. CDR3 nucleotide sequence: TGCAGCGTTGCTGACAGCTTAAGAGGAGAACTGTTTTTT.